This T cell receptor (beta chain) was found in a study of cytomegalovirus exposure and HLA in healthy donors. Study-level background: The study's early data release held approximately 91 million unique TCRs from HLA-typed donors. Whole-study findings and limits: Analysis was carried out at a later point, and it linked a missense DCLRE1C variant to TCR beta V- and J-gene trimming. CMV serostatus alone was available as immune exposure information.

The ends were cut back, 4 bases at V and 6 bases at J, with 13 bases in the middle. CDR3 length equals 12 residues. Germline V gene data show CDR1 as SQVTM and CDR2 as ANQGSEA. Regarding this clone: Antigen unknown.

The study ran its PCR with 60 Vbeta and 13 Jbeta primers. Sequencing was performed with immunoSEQ multiplex PCR; in TCRdb, only in-frame clones are kept and a portion is missing. The sample includes roughly 130,000 clones, roughly 78% of them seen just once. The clonotype comes from a man aged 25-40 years in good health and CMV-seronegative. This chain joins TRBV29-1 and TRBJ2-7; weak D call: TRBD2 (5 bases). The sequenced sample consisted of PBMCs. CDR3: CSVAGEWAEQYF. The CDR3 DNA reads TGCAGCGTTGCCGGGGAATGGGCCGAGCAGTACTTC.